The text below deals with one T cell receptor beta chain. No antigen is known for it. The record originates from a study of shared clonotypes between healthy human individuals. Germline V CDR1 and CDR2: SGHTA, FQGNSA. V lost 3 bases, J lost 7 bases, and 7 bases stayed unmatched. The CDR3 has 15 residues. Study conclusions and caveats: Across subsets, estimated richness was generally greater for naive than for memory populations.

The assay was immunoSEQ multiplex PCR, and TCRdb's table has in-frame clones only and misses some. There are more than 2,000,000 clones in the sample; about 92% occur only once, and about 0.13% lies in the top ten. The rearrangement links TRBV7-2 to TRBJ2-1; 9 bases line up with TRBD2. The receptor comes from a man between 18 and 35 years old in good health. Material for sequencing was naive CD4+ T cells sorted from blood. Noted subset: CD45RA+ positively selected. The CDR3: CASSFMGLALNEQFF. The CDR3 DNA follows: TGTGCCAGCAGCTTCATGGGACTAGCTTTAAATGAGCAGTTCTTC.